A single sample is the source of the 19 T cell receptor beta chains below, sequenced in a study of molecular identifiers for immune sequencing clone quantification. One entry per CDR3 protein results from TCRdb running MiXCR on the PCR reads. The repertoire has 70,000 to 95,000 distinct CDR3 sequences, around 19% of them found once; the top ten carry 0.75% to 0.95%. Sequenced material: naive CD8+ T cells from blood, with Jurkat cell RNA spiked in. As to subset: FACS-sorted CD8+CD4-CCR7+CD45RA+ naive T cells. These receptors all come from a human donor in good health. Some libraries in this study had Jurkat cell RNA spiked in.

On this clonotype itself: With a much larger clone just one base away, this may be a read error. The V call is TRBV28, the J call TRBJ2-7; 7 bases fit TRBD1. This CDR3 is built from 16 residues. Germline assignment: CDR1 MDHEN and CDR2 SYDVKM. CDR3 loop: CASSSDRAQPSYERYF. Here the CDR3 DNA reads TGTGCCAGCAGTTCCGACAGGGCCCAACCCTCCTACGAGCGGTACTTC.

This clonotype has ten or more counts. The CDR3 DNA is TGTGCCAGCAACTATAATTGGGATTTCATGAACACTGAAGCTTTCTTT. Amino acid sequence: CASNYNWDFMNTEAFF. The V call is TRBV6-6, the J call TRBJ1-1; D is unresolved. Trimming cost V 7 bases and J 0 bases, with 18 bases left between them. Germline V CDR1 and CDR2: MNHNY, SVGAGI (reference sequence). The CDR3 extends over 16 amino acids.

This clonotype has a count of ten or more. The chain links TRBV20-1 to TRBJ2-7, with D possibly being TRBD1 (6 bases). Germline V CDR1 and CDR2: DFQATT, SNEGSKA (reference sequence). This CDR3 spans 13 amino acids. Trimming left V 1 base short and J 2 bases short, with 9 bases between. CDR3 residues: CSARGTGTYEQYF. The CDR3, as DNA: TGCAGTGCTAGAGGCACAGGGACCTACGAGCAGTACTTC.

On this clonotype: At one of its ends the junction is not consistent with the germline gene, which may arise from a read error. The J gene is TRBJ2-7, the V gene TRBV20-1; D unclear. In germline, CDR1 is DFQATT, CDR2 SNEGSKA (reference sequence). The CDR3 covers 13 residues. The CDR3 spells CSAGDLPRYEQYF. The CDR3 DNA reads TGCAGTGCTGGAGATCTTCCGCGGTACGAGCAGTACTTC.

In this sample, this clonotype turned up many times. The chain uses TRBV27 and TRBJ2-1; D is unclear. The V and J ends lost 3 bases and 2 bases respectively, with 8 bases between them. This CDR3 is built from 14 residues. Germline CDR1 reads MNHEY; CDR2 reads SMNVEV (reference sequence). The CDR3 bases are TGTGCCAGCAGTTTTGGCAGGACCTACAATGAGCAGTTCTTC. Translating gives CASSFGRTYNEQFF.

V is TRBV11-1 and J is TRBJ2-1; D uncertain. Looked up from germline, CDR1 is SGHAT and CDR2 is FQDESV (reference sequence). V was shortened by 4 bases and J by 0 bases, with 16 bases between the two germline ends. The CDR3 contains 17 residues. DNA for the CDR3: TGTGCCAGCAGCTCAGATTTAGCCTTACCCTCCTACAATGAGCAGTTCTTC. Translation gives CASSSDLALPSYNEQFF.

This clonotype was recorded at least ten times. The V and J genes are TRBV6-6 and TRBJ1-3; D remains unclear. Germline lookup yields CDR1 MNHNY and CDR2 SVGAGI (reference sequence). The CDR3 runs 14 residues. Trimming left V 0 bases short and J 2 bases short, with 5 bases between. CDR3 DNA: TGTGCCAGCAGTTACTCGTCAACTGGAAACACCATATATTTT. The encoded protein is CASSYSSTGNTIYF.

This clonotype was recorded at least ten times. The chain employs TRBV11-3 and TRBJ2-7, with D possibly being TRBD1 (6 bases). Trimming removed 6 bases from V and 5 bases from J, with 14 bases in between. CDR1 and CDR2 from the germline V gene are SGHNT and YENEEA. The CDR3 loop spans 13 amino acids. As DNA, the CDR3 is TGTGCCAGCAGAGCCACAGGGAGCAACGAGCAGTACTTC. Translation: CASRATGSNEQYF.

CDR3 DNA: TGTGCCAGTAGTATAGATAGTGGGGCCCAGGCCCCCTACGAGCAGTACTTC. As protein: CASSIDSGAQAPYEQYF. The chain is built from TRBV19 and TRBJ2-7, with a weak D call TRBD1 (5 bases). This CDR3 region has 17 residues. CDR1 is LNHDA, CDR2 SQIVND, per germline (reference sequence). Trimming stripped 0 bases from V and 2 bases from J, with 17 bases between.

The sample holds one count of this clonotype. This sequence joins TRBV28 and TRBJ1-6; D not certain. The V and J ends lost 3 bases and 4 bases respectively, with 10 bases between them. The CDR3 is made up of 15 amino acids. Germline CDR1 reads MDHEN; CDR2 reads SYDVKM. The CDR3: CASSLSRLYNSPLHF. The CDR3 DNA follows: TGTGCCAGCAGTTTGAGCAGGCTTTATAATTCACCCCTCCACTTT.

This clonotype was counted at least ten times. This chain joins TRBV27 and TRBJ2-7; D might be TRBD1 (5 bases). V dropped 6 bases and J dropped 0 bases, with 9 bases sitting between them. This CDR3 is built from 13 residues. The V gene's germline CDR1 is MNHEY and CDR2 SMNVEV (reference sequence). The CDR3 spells CASSSTVSYEQYF. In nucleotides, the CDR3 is TGTGCCAGCAGCTCGACAGTCTCCTACGAGCAGTACTTC.

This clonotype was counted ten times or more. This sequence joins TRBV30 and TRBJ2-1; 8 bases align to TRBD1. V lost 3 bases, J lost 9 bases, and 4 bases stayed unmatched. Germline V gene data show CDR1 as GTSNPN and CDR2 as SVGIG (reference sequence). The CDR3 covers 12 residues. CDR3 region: CAWSLTGVEQFF. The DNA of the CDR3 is TGTGCCTGGAGCCTGACAGGGGTTGAGCAGTTCTTC.

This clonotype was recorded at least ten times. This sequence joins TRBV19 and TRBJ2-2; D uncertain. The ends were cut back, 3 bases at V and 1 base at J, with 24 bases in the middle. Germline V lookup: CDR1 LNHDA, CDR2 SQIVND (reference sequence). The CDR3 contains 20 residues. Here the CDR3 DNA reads TGTGCCAGTAGTATTTCTCTAATCCGGGTCGCAGGAATGAACACCGGGGAGCTGTTTTTT. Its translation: CASSISLIRVAGMNTGELFF.

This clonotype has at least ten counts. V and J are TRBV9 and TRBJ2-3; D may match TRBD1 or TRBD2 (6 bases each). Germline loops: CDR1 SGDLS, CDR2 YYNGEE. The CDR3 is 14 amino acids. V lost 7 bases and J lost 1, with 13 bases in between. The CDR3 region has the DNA TGTGCCAGCGCACTCGGGGGCCGCACAGATACGCAGTATTTT. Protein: CASALGGRTDTQYF.

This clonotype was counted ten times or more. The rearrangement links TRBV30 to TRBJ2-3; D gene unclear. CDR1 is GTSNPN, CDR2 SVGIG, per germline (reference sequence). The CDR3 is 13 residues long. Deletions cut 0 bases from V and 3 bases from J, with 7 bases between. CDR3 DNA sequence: TGTGCCTGGAGTGTTGCGATGACAGATACGCAGTATTTT. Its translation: CAWSVAMTDTQYF.

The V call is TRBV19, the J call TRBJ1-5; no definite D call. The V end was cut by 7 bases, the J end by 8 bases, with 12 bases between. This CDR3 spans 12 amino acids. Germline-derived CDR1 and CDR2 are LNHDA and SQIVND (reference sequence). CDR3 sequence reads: CASTLGREPQHF. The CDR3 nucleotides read TGTGCCAGTACCCTGGGGAGGGAGCCCCAGCATTTT.

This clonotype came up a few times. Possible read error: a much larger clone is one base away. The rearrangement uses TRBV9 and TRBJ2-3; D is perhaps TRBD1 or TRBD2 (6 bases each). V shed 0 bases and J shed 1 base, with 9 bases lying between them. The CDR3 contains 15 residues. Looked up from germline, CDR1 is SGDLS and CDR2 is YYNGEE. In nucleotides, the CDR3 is TGTGCCAGCAGCGTAGCGGGGGCCGGCACAGATACGCAGTATTTT. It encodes CASSVAGAGTDTQYF.

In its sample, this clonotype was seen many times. The CDR3 nucleotides are TGTGCCAGCAGCCACAAGACAGGGCAGAATTCACCCCTCCACTTT. Residues: CASSHKTGQNSPLHF. The J gene is TRBJ1-6, the V gene TRBV14, with 7 bases lining up with TRBD1. Per germline, CDR1 SGHDN and CDR2 FVKESK. Trimming cost V 3 bases and J 7 bases; bases outside gene matches: 6. The CDR3 sequence is 15 residues long.

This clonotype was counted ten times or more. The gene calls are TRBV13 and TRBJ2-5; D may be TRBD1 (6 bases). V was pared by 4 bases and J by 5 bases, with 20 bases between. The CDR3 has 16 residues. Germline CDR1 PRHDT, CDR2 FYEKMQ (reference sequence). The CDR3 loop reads CASSSPGQGARETQYF. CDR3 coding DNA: TGTGCCAGCAGCTCCCCGGGACAAGGGGCCCGGGAGACCCAGTACTTC.